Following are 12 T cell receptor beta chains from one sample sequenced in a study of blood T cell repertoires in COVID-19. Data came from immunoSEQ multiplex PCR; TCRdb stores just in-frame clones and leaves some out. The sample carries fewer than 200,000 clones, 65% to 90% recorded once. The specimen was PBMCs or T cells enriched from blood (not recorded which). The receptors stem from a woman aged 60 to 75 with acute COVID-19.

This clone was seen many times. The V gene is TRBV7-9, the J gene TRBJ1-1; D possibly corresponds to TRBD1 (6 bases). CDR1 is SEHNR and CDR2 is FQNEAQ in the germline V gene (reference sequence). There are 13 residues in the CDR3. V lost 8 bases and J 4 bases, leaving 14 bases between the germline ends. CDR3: CASGKGEGTEAFF. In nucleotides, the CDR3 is TGTGCCAGCGGGAAGGGGGAAGGCACTGAAGCTTTCTTT.

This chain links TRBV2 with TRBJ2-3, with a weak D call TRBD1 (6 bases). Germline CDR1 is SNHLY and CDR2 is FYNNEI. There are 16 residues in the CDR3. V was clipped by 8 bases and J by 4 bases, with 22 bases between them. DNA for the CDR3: TGTGCCAGCCCTGGGGGCGGTGAAACGGGGTCAGATACGCAGTATTTT. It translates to CASPGGGETGSDTQYF.

CDR3 DNA sequence: TGTGCCAGCAGTTACTCGGGAGGAAGCTCCTACGAGCAGTACTTC. Residues: CASSYSGGSSYEQYF. The chain carries TRBV6-2 or TRBV6-3 and TRBJ2-7; D is possibly TRBD2 (6 bases). Between the trimmed V and J ends, which lost 0 bases and 0 bases, there was a span of 9 bases. The CDR3 covers 15 residues. Germline V gene data show CDR1 as MNHEY and CDR2 as SVGEGT.

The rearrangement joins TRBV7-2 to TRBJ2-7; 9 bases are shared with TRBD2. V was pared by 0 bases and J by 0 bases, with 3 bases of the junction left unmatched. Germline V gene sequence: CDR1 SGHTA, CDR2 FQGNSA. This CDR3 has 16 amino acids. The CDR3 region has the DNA TGTGCCAGCAGCTTAGCGCTAGCGGGAAGCTCCTACGAGCAGTACTTC. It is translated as CASSLALAGSSYEQYF.

CDR3 amino acids: CASSPGLADEIPFF. CDR3 sequence (DNA): TGTGCCAGCTCACCGGGACTAGCCGACGAGATACCGTTCTTC. This chain links TRBV18 with TRBJ2-1; 9 bases line up with TRBD2. Trimming removed 3 bases from V and 15 bases from J; junction bases left unmatched: 12. This CDR3 has 14 amino acids. Germline CDR1 is KGHSH and CDR2 is LQKENI.

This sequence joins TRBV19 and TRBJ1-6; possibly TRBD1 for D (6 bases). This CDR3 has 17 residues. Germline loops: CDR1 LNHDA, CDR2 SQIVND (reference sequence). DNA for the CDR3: TGTGATAATGGGGACGAGACAGGTAGTCTAAGTGATTCACCCCTCCACTTT. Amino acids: CDNGDETGSLSDSPLHF.

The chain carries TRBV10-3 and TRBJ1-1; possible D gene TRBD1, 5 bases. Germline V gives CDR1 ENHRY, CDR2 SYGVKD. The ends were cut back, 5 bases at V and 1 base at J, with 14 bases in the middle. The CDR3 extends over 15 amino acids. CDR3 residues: CAISPGTPSNTEAFF. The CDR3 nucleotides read TGTGCCATCAGTCCAGGGACTCCCTCGAACACTGAAGCTTTCTTT.

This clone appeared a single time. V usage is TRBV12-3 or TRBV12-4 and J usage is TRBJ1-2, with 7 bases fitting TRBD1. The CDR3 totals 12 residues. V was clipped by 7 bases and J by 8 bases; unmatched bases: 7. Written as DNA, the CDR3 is TGTGCCAGCACCGACAGGGCAAGGGGCTACACCTTC. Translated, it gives CASTDRARGYTF.

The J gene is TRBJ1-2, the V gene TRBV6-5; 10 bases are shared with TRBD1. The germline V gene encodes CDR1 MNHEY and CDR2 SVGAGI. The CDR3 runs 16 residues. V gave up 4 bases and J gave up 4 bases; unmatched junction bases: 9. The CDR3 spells CASSLYSRTGGYGYTF. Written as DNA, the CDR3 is TGTGCCAGCAGTTTATACTCGCGGACAGGGGGCTATGGCTACACCTTC.

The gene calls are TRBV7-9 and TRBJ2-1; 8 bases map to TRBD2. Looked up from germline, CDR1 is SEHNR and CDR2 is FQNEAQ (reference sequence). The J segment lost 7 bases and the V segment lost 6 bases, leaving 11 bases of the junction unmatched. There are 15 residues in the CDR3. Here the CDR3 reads CASSQKWTSRNEQFF. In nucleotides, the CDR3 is TGTGCCAGCAGTCAAAAGTGGACTAGCAGGAATGAGCAGTTCTTC.

CDR3 region: CASSLGGGDNYGYTF. CDR3 nucleotide sequence: TGCGCCAGCAGCTTGGGAGGGGGCGACAACTATGGCTACACCTTC. The chain recombines TRBV5-1 with TRBJ1-2, with 7 bases fitting TRBD1. J was trimmed by 2 bases and V by 0 bases; bases with no gene match: 4. Germline CDR1 is SGHRS and CDR2 is YFSETQ. The CDR3 extends over 15 amino acids.

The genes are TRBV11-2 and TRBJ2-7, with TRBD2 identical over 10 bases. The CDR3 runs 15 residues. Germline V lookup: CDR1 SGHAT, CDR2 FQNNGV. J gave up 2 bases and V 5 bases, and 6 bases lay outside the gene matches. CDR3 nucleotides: TGTGCCAGCAGCCCCCGACTAGCGGGTGCCTACGAGCAGTACTTC. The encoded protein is CASSPRLAGAYEQYF.